Listed here are 11 T cell receptor beta chains from one sample, sequenced in a study of immune cell composition in non-small cell lung cancer. Libraries were prepared by immunoSEQ multiplex PCR; TCRdb keeps only in-frame clonotypes and omits some of them. Counted here are 2,900 or so clones, roughly 80% occurring once; the ten biggest clones make up around 18%. Material for sequencing was lung tumor tissue. The source is a human donor with non-small cell lung cancer.

This clone was detected a few times. The V gene is TRBV6-6, the J gene TRBJ2-7; weak D call: TRBD1 (6 bases). The CDR3 sequence is 14 residues long. The ends were cut back, 6 bases at V and 2 bases at J, with 14 bases in the middle. Germline V gives CDR1 MNHNY, CDR2 SVGAGI (reference sequence). The CDR3 here is CASSRGTFPYEQYF. The CDR3 region has the DNA TGTGCCAGCAGCCGTGGGACATTTCCCTACGAGCAGTACTTC.

V usage is TRBV6-5 and J usage is TRBJ1-5; TRBD1 agrees at 8 bases. This CDR3 spans 14 amino acids. V dropped 10 bases and J dropped 3; count of bases not matched to a gene: 8. Germline lookup yields CDR1 MNHEY and CDR2 SVGAGI. This CDR3 reads CATLGQGNNQPQHF. In DNA, the CDR3 is TGTGCCACCCTCGGACAGGGCAACAATCAGCCCCAGCATTTT.

The chain couples TRBV4-1 to TRBJ1-1, with TRBD1 matching 7 bases. Germline V gives CDR1 MGHRA, CDR2 YSYEKL. J lost 1 base, V lost 2 bases, and 4 bases had no gene match. The CDR3 covers 15 residues. The CDR3 is CASSQRTGSNTEAFF. In DNA, the CDR3 is TGCGCCAGCAGCCAAAGGACAGGTTCGAACACTGAAGCTTTCTTT.

The chain carries TRBV6-1 and TRBJ2-1; no firm D call. The CDR3 is made up of 12 amino acids. Germline CDR1 is MNHNS and CDR2 is SASEGT. V lost 6 bases to trimming and J lost 7 bases, with 10 bases between them. For the CDR3, the DNA is TGTGCCAGCAGGCGAGGTTTTAATGAGCAGTTCTTC. As protein: CASRRGFNEQFF.

This sequence joins TRBV29-1 and TRBJ1-2, with 10 positions matching TRBD1. Germline values: CDR1 SQVTM, CDR2 ANQGSEA. With 4 bases clipped from V and 5 bases from J, the junction kept 13 bases outside the gene matches. CDR3 length equals 16 residues. The CDR3 coding sequence is TGCAGCGTTGTACCGGGACAGGGGTCGTCGGAATATGGCTACACCTTC. Translated: CSVVPGQGSSEYGYTF.

The gene calls are TRBV6-5 and TRBJ2-7; 7 nucleotides match TRBD1. The CDR3 sequence is 13 residues long. CDR1 is MNHEY and CDR2 is SVGAGI in the germline V gene. The V and J ends lost 4 bases and 5 bases, in that order; junction bases with no gene match: 5. CDR3 loop: CASSSQGSHEQYF. The CDR3 DNA sequence: TGTGCCAGCAGTTCACAGGGGAGCCACGAGCAGTACTTC.

This chain links TRBV7-9 with TRBJ1-3; 10 bases are a match to TRBD1. V gave up 4 bases and J gave up 4 bases; unmatched junction bases: 7. This CDR3 comprises 16 residues. The germline CDR1 and CDR2 sequences are SEHNR and FQNEAQ (reference sequence). The CDR3 here is CASSSRQGAKGNTIYF. The CDR3, as DNA: TGTGCCAGCAGCTCTCGACAGGGGGCGAAAGGAAACACCATATATTTT.

J is TRBJ2-7 and V is TRBV4-1; 7 bases are shared with TRBD2. The germline CDR1 and CDR2 sequences are MGHRA and YSYEKL. This CDR3 spans 15 amino acids. V lost 1 base to trimming and J lost 6 bases; unmatched junction nucleotides: 9. The CDR3 spells CASSQVTGLVGEQYF. CDR3 bases: TGCGCCAGCAGCCAAGTGACCGGACTAGTTGGCGAGCAGTACTTC.

V usage is TRBV10-3 and J usage is TRBJ2-3; TRBD2 agrees at 7 bases. Germline V gene lookup returns CDR1 ENHRY and CDR2 SYGVKD. The CDR3 totals 15 residues. V lost 6 bases, J lost 0 bases, and 6 bases stayed unmatched. CDR3 residues: CAIRAGEGSTDTQYF. The CDR3 DNA reads as TGTGCCATCAGGGCCGGGGAGGGGAGCACAGATACGCAGTATTTT.

This chain's CDR3 is CASSRGTLTYEQYF. The DNA of the CDR3 is TGTGCCAGCAGCCGGGGGACCCTCACCTACGAGCAGTACTTC. J is TRBJ2-7 and V is TRBV5-4, with a tentative D call TRBD2 (6 bases). In germline, CDR1 is SGHNT, CDR2 YYREEE (reference sequence). The CDR3 covers 14 residues. V lost 4 bases and J lost 2, with 13 bases in between.

This chain uses TRBV5-6 with TRBJ2-7, with D perhaps TRBD2 (6 bases). The V end lost 0 bases, the J end lost 3 bases, and 13 bases lay between the germline ends. CDR3 length: 15 residues. From germline, CDR1 is SGHDT and CDR2 YYEEEE. The CDR3 DNA sequence: TGTGCCAGCAGCTTGGCGGGGGTTCCCCTCTACGAGCAGTACTTC. Translating gives CASSLAGVPLYEQYF.